This T cell receptor (beta chain) was profiled in a study of blood T cell repertoires in COVID-19. Study-level information: The origin of the acute and convalescent COVID-19 samples was the United States, Italy and Spain. T cells, B-cell-depleted T cells, or PBMCs provided the cDNA or gDNA that served as material.

Per the original data handling: How many nucleated cells were present was estimated from reference gene primer amplification. Measured with immunoSEQ multiplex PCR; TCRdb has only the in-frame clones, and not every one. V and J calls and clone size are those listed in that table; D and trimming were worked out from the DNA. The sample contains over 150,000 clones, more than 80% of which appear only once. The V end was cut by 6 bases, the J end by 4 bases, with 10 bases between. CDR3 length: 13 residues. Germline CDR1 reads MGHDK; CDR2 reads SYGVNS. This clonotype originated in a human donor in a cohort sampled during active COVID-19. Sequencing input: peripheral blood. This sequence joins TRBV25-1 and TRBJ1-3, with no clear D. The CDR3 is CASRRFSGNTIYF. As DNA, the CDR3 is TGTGCCAGCAGGCGGTTTTCGGGAAACACCATATATTTT. The variable domain in full, with the rest retrieved from reference TRBV25-1 and TRBJ1-3, is EADIYQTPRYLVIGTGKKITLECSQTMGHDKMYWYQQDPGMELHLIHYSYGVNSTEKGDLSSESTVSRIRTEHFPLTLESARPSHTSQYLCASRRFSGNTIYFGEGSWLTVV.